These 19 T cell receptor beta chains share one sample of origin, sequenced in a study of early T cells in non-severe SARS-CoV-2 infection. MiXCR was run by TCRdb on the 5' RACE reads, yielding one entry per CDR3 protein. The table records tens of thousands of distinct CDR3 sequences, 4.5% to 6% of them present only once. The sample consisted of whole blood. The receptor set was obtained from an adult who was a healthcare worker with PCR-confirmed SARS-CoV-2 infection or an uninfected control (not recorded which).

This clonotype was counted at least ten times. The chain combines TRBV28 with TRBJ2-3; D is unclear. CDR1 and CDR2 (germline): MDHEN, SYDVKM. The CDR3 spans 12 residues. The V gene lost 6 bases and the J gene lost 4 bases, with 8 bases spanning the gap. CDR3 protein: CASSTDPDTQYF. The CDR3 DNA reads as TGTGCCAGCAGCACTGACCCAGATACGCAGTATTTT.

This clonotype was observed a handful of times. V usage is TRBV19 and J usage is TRBJ1-6, with D possibly TRBD1 on 5 matching bases. Germline V lookup: CDR1 LNHDA, CDR2 SQIVND (reference sequence). The CDR3 sequence is 13 residues long. V shed 7 bases and J shed 9 bases, with 13 bases lying between them. The CDR3 here is CASNDRAPSPLHF. The CDR3 DNA reads TGTGCCAGTAATGACAGAGCCCCTTCACCCCTCCACTTT.

This clonotype qualifies as medium-sized (0.01 to 0.1%). The chain has TRBV4-3 and TRBJ2-1; 8 nucleotides match TRBD2. The CDR3 extends over 16 amino acids. CDR1 LGHNA and CDR2 YSLEER come from the germline V gene. With V trimmed by 4 bases and J by 4 bases, 9 bases remained unmatched. The CDR3 spells CASSPSSGGTYNEQFF. The CDR3 DNA follows: TGCGCCAGCAGCCCAAGCTCGGGGGGGACTTACAATGAGCAGTTCTTC.

This clonotype appeared a few times. The chain carries TRBV6-1 and TRBJ1-3; D call uncertain. The germline V and J ends were trimmed by 2 bases and 0 bases, with 14 bases remaining between them. Germline values: CDR1 MNHNS, CDR2 SASEGT. This CDR3 is built from 17 residues. The CDR3 region has the DNA TGTGCCAGCAGTGAATCAAGTCCTGGTTACTCTGGAAACACCATATATTTT. Translated: CASSESSPGYSGNTIYF.

There are a few counts of this clonotype. V is TRBV20-1 and J is TRBJ1-6; D not certain. Germline V lookup: CDR1 DFQATT, CDR2 SNEGSKA (reference sequence). The CDR3 contains 12 residues. The V end lost 4 bases, the J end lost 9 bases, and 10 bases lay between the germline ends. CDR3 coding DNA: TGCAGTGCTACCGTAGGACCTTCACCCCTCCACTTT. Its protein is CSATVGPSPLHF.

The rearrangement links TRBV18 to TRBJ2-5, with 9 bases lining up with TRBD1. Trimming took 3 bases from V and 3 from J; bases not matched to a gene: 2. The CDR3 sequence is 14 residues long. Germline V gene sequence: CDR1 KGHSH, CDR2 LQKENI. The CDR3 loop is CASSPWTGEETQYF. For the CDR3, the DNA is TGTGCCAGCTCACCCTGGACAGGGGAAGAGACCCAGTACTTC.

This clonotype was seen many times. The gene calls are TRBV10-3 and TRBJ2-7; 11 positions match TRBD2. Germline trimming cut 4 bases from V and 1 base from J; bases unmatched to any gene: 0. Looked up from germline, CDR1 is ENHRY and CDR2 is SYGVKD. There are 14 residues in the CDR3. This CDR3 is CAISGTSGSYEQYF. In nucleotides, the CDR3 is TGTGCCATCAGTGGGACTAGCGGGTCCTACGAGCAGTACTTC.

This clonotype was seen a few times. The genes are TRBV6-4 and TRBJ2-1; tentatively, D is TRBD1 or TRBD2 (5 bases each). V gave up 4 bases and J gave up 8 bases, with 12 bases separating them. Germline lookup yields CDR1 MRHNA and CDR2 SNTAGT. The CDR3 length is 13 residues. CDR3 protein: CASSGDLRDEQFF. The CDR3 nucleotides are TGTGCCAGCAGTGGGGACCTCAGGGATGAGCAGTTCTTC.

Ten or more counts support this clonotype. The J gene is TRBJ2-2, the V gene TRBV9, with TRBD2 identical over 13 bases. The CDR3 sequence is 19 residues long. CDR1 and CDR2 from the germline V gene are SGDLS and YYNGEE. After removal of 6 bases from V and 1 base from J, the junction contained 12 bases not matched to a gene. The chain's CDR3 is CASTDLRTSGGQNTGELFF. In DNA, the CDR3 is TGTGCCAGCACCGACCTGAGGACTAGCGGGGGTCAGAACACCGGGGAGCTGTTTTTT. Full variable domain (outside the CDR3, taken from reference TRBV9 and TRBJ2-2): DSGVTQTPKHLITATGQRVTLRCSPRSGDLSVYWYQQSLDQGLQFLIQYYNGEERAKGNILERFSAQQFPDLHSELNLSSLELGDSALYFCASTDLRTSGGQNTGELFFGEGSRLTVL.

At least ten counts were recorded for this clonotype. This sequence joins TRBV11-2 and TRBJ2-1; 9 bases fit TRBD2. The CDR3 runs to 19 residues. The J segment lost 3 bases and the V segment lost 2 bases, leaving 14 bases of the junction unmatched. CDR1 is SGHAT and CDR2 is FQNNGV in the germline V gene. CDR3 region: CASSLLPPGGAGGYNEQFF. CDR3 bases: TGTGCCAGCAGCTTATTGCCCCCCGGGGGAGCGGGGGGCTACAATGAGCAGTTCTTC.

The chain links TRBV11-3 to TRBJ1-3; the D is unclear. CDR3 length: 15 residues. Per the germline V gene, CDR1 is SGHNT and CDR2 is YENEEA. Trimming took off 1 base at V and 0 bases at J, with 7 bases between the two ends. This CDR3 is CASSLGQSSGNTIYF. CDR3 in DNA: TGTGCCAGCAGCTTAGGCCAAAGCTCTGGAAACACCATATATTTT.

This clonotype has a handful of counts. The CDR3 reads CASSQDILAGELFF. CDR3 nucleotide sequence: TGTGCCAGCAGCCAAGATATACTGGCCGGGGAGCTGTTTTTT. The chain carries TRBV4-2 and TRBJ2-2; D is unclear. The CDR3 has 14 amino acids. Per the germline V gene, CDR1 is LGHNA and CDR2 is YNFKEQ. The V end lost 0 bases, the J end lost 6 bases, and 8 bases lay between the germline ends.

The sample holds many counts of this clonotype. J is TRBJ1-3 and V is TRBV3-1, with 9 bases matching TRBD1. Germline-derived CDR1 and CDR2 are LGHDT and YNNKEL (reference sequence). V was pared by 4 bases and J by 3 bases, with 4 bases of the junction left unmatched. CDR3 length: 15 amino acids. The CDR3 region has the DNA TGTGCCAGCAGCCTGGGACAGGGTTATGGAAACACCATATATTTT. The encoded protein is CASSLGQGYGNTIYF.

A note on this clonotype: This sequence may be a read error, since a much larger clone differs from it by one base. The rearrangement uses TRBV6-2 or TRBV6-3 and TRBJ1-2; TRBD1 matches at 8 bases. The CDR3 is made up of 14 amino acids. CDR1 is MNHEY and CDR2 is SVGEGT in the germline V gene. As DNA, the CDR3 is TGTGCCAGCAGAGCGCAGGGGGCGCGGTATGGCTGCACCTTC. Its translation: CASRAQGARYGCTF.

This clonotype has ten or more counts. The genes are TRBV28 and TRBJ2-3; TRBD2 matches at 10 bases. Germline CDR1 and CDR2: MDHEN and SYDVKM. This CDR3 has 15 amino acids. V shed 4 bases, J shed 5 bases, and the junction held 6 bases outside the gene matches. CDR3 nucleotide sequence: TGTGCCAGCAGTTGCAGACTAGCGGGTATAGATACGCAGTATTTT. It translates to CASSCRLAGIDTQYF.

The table lists this clonotype with a few counts. The chain recombines TRBV29-1 with TRBJ2-5, with 8 positions matching TRBD2. Germline loops: CDR1 SQVTM, CDR2 ANQGSEA. V lost 5 bases and J lost 5; bases outside the gene matches: 10. The CDR3 is 14 amino acids. CDR3 sequence (DNA): TGCAGCGTTACCCGGGAGGGGGTAAGGGAGACCCAGTACTTC. This translates into CSVTREGVRETQYF.

This clonotype is medium-sized. The J gene is TRBJ1-2, the V gene TRBV20-1; tentatively, D is TRBD1 (5 bases). Trimming pared 0 bases from V and 2 bases from J, leaving 7 bases between. The germline gives CDR1 DFQATT, CDR2 SNEGSKA (reference sequence). This CDR3 has 13 residues. CDR3: CSARDRENYGYTF. In nucleotides, the CDR3 is TGCAGTGCTAGAGACAGGGAAAACTATGGCTACACCTTC.

This clonotype was detected a few times. The chain joins TRBV11-3 to TRBJ1-1; D call uncertain. Germline CDR1 reads SGHNT; CDR2 reads YENEEA. The CDR3 length is 12 residues. V dropped 5 bases and J dropped 8 bases, with 12 bases sitting between them. The CDR3 loop reads CASSPPWGEAFF. Written as DNA, the CDR3 is TGTGCCAGCAGCCCCCCGTGGGGAGAAGCTTTCTTT. Full variable domain (rest looked up from reference TRBV11-3 and TRBJ1-1): EAGVVQSPRYKIIEKKQPVAFWCNPISGHNTLYWYLQNLGQGPELLIRYENEEAVDDSQLPKDRFSAERLKGVDSTLKIQPAELGDSAVYLCASSPPWGEAFFGQGTRLTVV.

This clonotype was counted at least ten times. The chain recombines TRBV12-3 or TRBV12-4 with TRBJ2-7; 10 positions match TRBD2. The V segment lost 5 bases and the J segment 5 bases; nucleotides outside the gene matches: 18. CDR3 length: 18 amino acids. CDR3 bases: TGTGCCAGCAGTAAATTTAGCGGGGGGCTTACAAATAGGGACGAGCAGTACTTC. It codes for CASSKFSGGLTNRDEQYF.